The 24 T cell receptor beta chains listed next were all sequenced from one sample in a study of CD8 T cells in ankylosing spondylitis. Study outcomes and limitations: A motif in TCR beta, a set of eight or nine highly homologous variants, appeared characteristic of ankylosing spondylitis blood.

These receptors' targets are unknown. TCRdb ran MiXCR on the 5' RACE reads and lists one entry per CDR3 protein. The sample includes 400,000 or so distinct CDR3 sequences, roughly 26% of them seen just once. Specimen: blood, either unsorted or a sorted T cell fraction (not recorded which). All receptors derive from a male donor with ankylosing spondylitis.

This clonotype was seen a single time. V gene TRBV5-1 combines with J gene TRBJ2-6; D is ambiguous. The CDR3 sequence is 16 residues long. V gave up 2 bases and J gave up 0 bases, with 9 bases separating them. Germline V gene lookup returns CDR1 SGHRS and CDR2 YFSETQ. The CDR3 region is CASSFGDHSGANVLTF. The CDR3, as DNA: TGCGCCAGCAGCTTTGGGGATCACTCTGGGGCCAACGTCCTGACTTTC.

V usage is TRBV12-3 or TRBV12-4 and J usage is TRBJ2-7; 11 positions agree with TRBD1. V trimming: 4 bases; J trimming: 8 bases; junction bases outside the gene matches: 7. This CDR3 spans 14 amino acids. The CDR3 loop is CASSSRDRGLKQYF. CDR3 sequence (DNA): TGTGCCAGCAGTTCTCGGGACAGGGGGTTAAAGCAGTACTTC.

This clonotype was counted only a few times. The CDR3 DNA reads as TGTGCCAGTACTTCGACTCGGGGGGGCTACACCTTC. This translates into CASTSTRGGYTF. V usage is TRBV19 and J usage is TRBJ1-2; a weak D match, TRBD1 (5 bases). Trimming left V 7 bases short and J 8 bases short, with 14 bases between. CDR1 is LNHDA and CDR2 is SQIVND in the germline V gene (reference sequence). The CDR3 spans 12 residues.

This clonotype came up a few times. The V and J genes are TRBV24-1 and TRBJ2-5; D perhaps matches TRBD2 (6 bases). CDR3 length: 16 amino acids. CDR1 and CDR2 from the germline V gene are KGHDR and SFDVKD. V was trimmed by 4 bases and J by 5 bases, leaving 19 bases between them. The CDR3 DNA follows: TGTGCCACCAGTGAGGCGGTGGACGGGAGTGGGGAGACCCAGTACTTC. Amino acid sequence: CATSEAVDGSGETQYF.

J is TRBJ2-7 and V is TRBV2, with 8 bases that match TRBD2. CDR3 length equals 15 residues. V lost 3 bases, J lost 7 bases, and 11 bases stayed unmatched. CDR1 SNHLY and CDR2 FYNNEI come from the germline V gene. CDR3 coding DNA: TGTGCCAGCAGTGAGCGAGCGGGAGTTCTTTTGGAGCAGTACGTC. This gives the protein CASSERAGVLLEQYV.

This clonotype was seen more than once but under ten times. The V gene is TRBV5-1, the J gene TRBJ2-1, with D possibly being TRBD1 (5 bases). CDR3 length: 14 residues. With 0 bases removed from V and 2 bases from J, the gap between germline ends came to 6 bases. The germline gives CDR1 SGHRS, CDR2 YFSETQ. The CDR3 here is CASSLEGPYNEQFF. CDR3 nucleotide sequence: TGCGCCAGCAGCTTGGAGGGGCCCTACAATGAGCAGTTCTTC.

V is TRBV12-3 or TRBV12-4 and J is TRBJ1-6; no clear D gene. The ends were cut back, 0 bases at V and 18 bases at J, with 18 bases in the middle. There are 14 residues in the CDR3. The CDR3 nucleotides are TGTGCCAGCAGTTTAGCGGCGGCCGGGCCCCCAACCCACTTT. Translating it yields CASSLAAAGPPTHF.

This clonotype came up once. The chain employs TRBV21-1 and TRBJ1-1; the table's D call, TRBD1, was not checked against the DNA. TRBV21-1 is tagged as a pseudogene. The CDR3 has 16 residues. Written as DNA, the CDR3 is TGTGCCACCGACAATGGGGGGACAGGGAGTAACACTGAAGCTTTCTTT. Its protein product is CATDNGGTGSNTEAFF.

This chain connects TRBV2 to TRBJ2-2; TRBD2 agrees at 9 bases. V was clipped by 6 bases and J by 1 base; unmatched bases: 3. The CDR3 is 15 amino acids. Germline loops: CDR1 SNHLY, CDR2 FYNNEI. The CDR3 region is CASSRAGGNTGELFF. The CDR3 bases are TGTGCCAGCAGCCGAGCGGGGGGGAACACCGGGGAGCTGTTTTTT. The full variable domain, with the rest looked up from reference TRBV2 and TRBJ2-2, is EPEVTQTPSHQVTQMGQEVILRCVPISNHLYFYWYRQILGQKVEFLVSFYNNEISEKSEIFDDQFSVERPDGSNFTLKIRSTKLEDSAMYFCASSRAGGNTGELFFGEGSRLTVL.

This clonotype was recorded only once. The chain couples TRBV12-3 or TRBV12-4 to TRBJ1-5; D remains ambiguous. Between the trimmed V and J ends, which lost 1 base and 7 bases, there was a span of 14 bases. This CDR3 comprises 15 residues. The CDR3 region has the DNA TGTGCCAGCAGTTTAGAAGTCAGGACGGGGCAGCCCCAGCATTTT. This sequence encodes CASSLEVRTGQPQHF.

The chain has TRBV18 and TRBJ2-7; either TRBD1 or TRBD2 may fit D (6 bases each). CDR3 length equals 14 residues. Germline V gene data show CDR1 as KGHSH and CDR2 as LQKENI. The V and J ends lost 0 bases and 7 bases respectively, with 13 bases between them. This CDR3 is CASSPPSGAGEQYV. CDR3 nucleotide sequence: TGTGCCAGCTCACCACCATCGGGGGCTGGAGAGCAGTACGTC.

This clonotype has more than one count but fewer than ten. The V call is TRBV10-3, the J call TRBJ2-1, with 13 bases that match TRBD2. The CDR3 spans 15 residues. The germline V gene encodes CDR1 ENHRY and CDR2 SYGVKD. Trimming cost V 3 bases and J 6 bases; bases outside gene matches: 2. CDR3 residues: CAISELAGGPNEQFF. The CDR3 DNA reads as TGTGCCATCAGTGAACTAGCGGGAGGGCCCAATGAGCAGTTCTTC.

This clonotype was counted ten times or more. The V and J genes are TRBV20-1 and TRBJ2-3; perhaps TRBD2 as D (5 bases). The germline V and J ends were trimmed by 3 bases and 2 bases, with 15 bases remaining between them. This CDR3 spans 15 amino acids. Germline V gives CDR1 DFQATT, CDR2 SNEGSKA (reference sequence). The CDR3 sequence is CSASSVGSYTDTQYF. The CDR3 DNA reads as TGCAGTGCTAGCTCGGTGGGGAGTTACACAGATACGCAGTATTTT.

The chain uses TRBV5-1 and TRBJ1-6; 7 bases match TRBD1. Unmatched junction bases numbered 4, after V lost 1 base and J lost 9 bases. CDR1 is SGHRS and CDR2 is YFSETQ in the germline V gene. The CDR3 contains 14 residues. The CDR3 loop reads CASSLLTGLSPLHF. CDR3 DNA: TGCGCCAGCAGCTTGCTGACAGGGCTTTCACCCCTCCACTTT. The full variable domain, rest sourced from reference TRBV5-1 and TRBJ1-6, is KAGVTQTPRYLIKTRGQQVTLSCSPISGHRSVSWYQQTPGQGLQFLFEYFSETQRNKGNFPGRFSGRQFSNSRSEMNVSTLELGDSALYLCASSLLTGLSPLHFGNGTRLTVT.

The chain uses TRBV6-6 and TRBJ1-6, with no clear D. This CDR3 contains 12 residues. Germline V gene sequence: CDR1 MNHNY, CDR2 SVGAGI (reference sequence). With 2 bases removed from V and 7 bases from J, the gap between germline ends came to 3 bases. This chain's CDR3 is CASSYVNSPLHF. CDR3 coding DNA: TGTGCCAGCAGTTACGTGAATTCACCCCTCCACTTT.

V and J are TRBV20-1 and TRBJ2-3; D not certain. The V and J ends lost 1 base and 1 base respectively, with 9 bases between them. Germline-derived CDR1 and CDR2 are DFQATT and SNEGSKA (reference sequence). This CDR3 region has 14 residues. The CDR3 spells CSARGQAGTDTQYF. DNA for the CDR3: TGCAGTGCTAGAGGTCAGGCAGGCACAGATACGCAGTATTTT.

This clonotype was detected once. The rearrangement joins TRBV20-1 to TRBJ2-2; TRBD1 agrees at 9 bases. The V segment lost 5 bases and the J segment 3 bases; nucleotides outside the gene matches: 4. The CDR3 consists of 14 residues. The germline gives CDR1 DFQATT, CDR2 SNEGSKA (reference sequence). The CDR3 DNA follows: TGCAGTGCTTTACAGGGGGCCGACACCGGGGAGCTGTTTTTT. As protein: CSALQGADTGELFF.

A few counts support this clonotype. The rearrangement uses TRBV7-8 and TRBJ2-1, with D tentatively TRBD1 (6 bases). Germline V lookup: CDR1 SGHVS, CDR2 FQNEAQ. V was clipped by 3 bases and J by 6 bases, with 9 bases between them. This CDR3 region has 13 residues. In nucleotides, the CDR3 is TGTGCCAGCAGCTTCGGACAGTCCAATGAGCAGTTCTTC. It is translated as CASSFGQSNEQFF.

This clonotype was seen many times. The J gene is TRBJ2-3, the V gene TRBV29-1, with 12 positions matching TRBD2. The germline gives CDR1 SQVTM, CDR2 ANQGSEA. V lost 3 bases and J lost 7; bases outside the gene matches: 14. This CDR3 has 17 residues. CDR3 residues: CSVDEASGRARLNTQYF. The CDR3 DNA reads as TGCAGCGTTGACGAGGCTAGCGGGAGGGCCCGTCTAAATACGCAGTATTTT.

This chain links TRBV5-1 with TRBJ2-1, with D possibly TRBD2 on 6 matching bases. The CDR3 contains 13 residues. The V gene lost 2 bases and the J gene lost 6 bases, with 9 bases spanning the gap. Germline CDR1 SGHRS, CDR2 YFSETQ. The CDR3 nucleotides read TGCGCCAGCAGCTTTCAGGGAGGCAATGAGCAGTTCTTC. This sequence encodes CASSFQGGNEQFF.

This clonotype was observed a single time. The rearrangement joins TRBV6-1 to TRBJ1-1; D not certain. This CDR3 comprises 16 residues. Germline V lookup: CDR1 MNHNS, CDR2 SASEGT. V lost 0 bases to trimming and J lost 1 base, with 12 bases between them. CDR3 amino acids: CASSEAFLHRNTEAFF. Here the CDR3 DNA reads TGTGCCAGCAGTGAAGCGTTTCTCCATAGGAACACTGAAGCTTTCTTT.

This clonotype was counted between two and nine times. V gene TRBV28 combines with J gene TRBJ2-1; 11 bases agree with TRBD2. V was pared by 0 bases and J by 0 bases, with 1 base of the junction left unmatched. This CDR3 has 17 amino acids. Germline V gives CDR1 MDHEN, CDR2 SYDVKM. CDR3 sequence: CASSLWTSGDSYNEQFF. As DNA, the CDR3 is TGTGCCAGCAGTTTATGGACTAGCGGGGACTCCTACAATGAGCAGTTCTTC.

This clonotype was counted between two and nine times. The chain joins TRBV20-1 to TRBJ1-1, with D maybe TRBD1 (5 bases). The CDR3 length is 15 residues. Trimming took 5 bases from V and 2 from J, leaving 18 bases between them. Germline V CDR1 and CDR2: DFQATT, SNEGSKA (reference sequence). The CDR3 loop is CSAERMGQLNTEAFF. Written as DNA, the CDR3 is TGCAGTGCTGAAAGAATGGGGCAGCTTAACACTGAAGCTTTCTTT.

This chain links TRBV29-1 with TRBJ1-4, with D possibly TRBD1 on 6 matching bases. The CDR3 is made up of 13 amino acids. Germline V gene lookup returns CDR1 SQVTM and CDR2 ANQGSEA. Between the trimmed V and J ends, which lost 6 bases and 5 bases, there was a span of 13 bases. The DNA of the CDR3 is TGCAGCGTCGGACAGCCTATGAATGAAAAACTGTTTTTT. Its protein product is CSVGQPMNEKLFF.